This TCR beta chain comes out of a study of regulatory T cells in long-lasting Graves disease (dated by TCRdb to about 2021). About the full investigation: Persistent Graves' disease was defined as antithyroid drug treatment for over 5 years with persistently positive TSH receptor autoantibodies. This study used TCR sequencing and RNA sequencing of peripheral blood to compare persistent Graves' disease patients against newly diagnosed Graves' disease patients. The study took place in China and was registered as a clinical trial. A total of about 35 samples underwent TCR sequencing, from roughly 13 patients with persistent Graves' disease and approximately 20 patients with newly diagnosed Graves' disease. In the clinical cohort, patients with persistent Graves' disease had used antithyroid drugs for an average of about 9.3 years. What the research found in general, with its limitations: Sequencing and analysis were restricted to the TCR beta chain. Persistent Graves' disease patients showed lower TCR Shannon entropy and fewer highly expanded clones than newly diagnosed patients, suggesting clonal expansion. Peripheral blood alone was examined, since thyroid tissue, which constituted the primary lesion, could not be accessed. Persistent patients shared more public clonotypes among themselves (around 2,500) than newly diagnosed patients did (approximately 900). Preferential use of TRBV28, TRBJ1-2 and TRBJ2-5 was observed in persistent disease, whereas TRBV20-1 and TRBJ2-1 were favored in newly diagnosed disease. The authors noted that the small sample size was a limitation that may lower accuracy.

At least ten counts were recorded for this clonotype. The specificity of this receptor is unknown. Per-base quality was not reported, and no clone a single base away is much larger than it. V is clipped by 2 bases and J by 4 bases, and the sequence between their germline boundaries is 3 bases long. The cysteine opens and the phenylalanine closes a CDR3 of 11 amino acids. The only DNA kept is the CDR3, 33 bases in frame from the first base. CDR1 and CDR2, looked up from the germline V gene, are MNHEY and SVGEGT. Taken with the paper, the label for time point translates to: persistent/refractory GD, antithyroid drugs over 5 years with positive TRAb. For both TCR sequencing and RNA sequencing, RNA was extracted from PBMCs in TRIzol. Graves' disease was diagnosed according to American Thyroid Association guidelines. Patients for the study were recruited at an endocrinology department in Xi'an, China. Each patient gave approximately 8.8 milliliters of peripheral blood, collected in an EDTA anticoagulant tube. PBMCs were isolated by Ficoll Paque Plus density gradient separation without further T cell sorting. An Agilent 2100 Bioanalyzer and agarose gel were used to check RNA quality, while a NanoDrop 2000 measured RNA concentration.

Receptor libraries were prepared by multiplex PCR. The instrument was an Illumina HiSeq 4000. CDR3 regions were amplified by Arm-PCR with iRepertoire HTBI primers to construct TCR beta libraries. Before sequencing, the PCR products went through gel purification. On the authors' methods: Gene usage analysis of CDR3 amino acid clonotypes used the approximately 62 TRBV and around 13 TRBJ segments found across samples. Filtered high-quality paired reads were merged into contigs using COPE and FqMerger. BLAST was used to align contigs to the IMGT TRBV, TRBD and TRBJ reference genes, and CDR3 was defined following IMGT. Any clonotype with a frequency above 0.1% was counted as a highly expanded clone. Shannon entropy served as the measure of repertoire diversity, while the Gini coefficient captured V-J evenness. Clonotypes shared by more than one individual were considered public. The raw public data were reprocessed by TCRdb itself: fastp quality trimming at Q25, MiXCR clonotype calling, in-frame beta chains only. Rows with one shared CDR3 protein collapse into an entry with the most common genes and DNA. TCRdb, not the authors, supplied the V and J calls. This sample gives 300,000 to 400,000 distinct CDR3 sequences in total; 20% of them show up just once. The ten biggest clones cover 29% of the sample.

The chain is assembled from TRBV6-2 or TRBV6-3 and TRBJ2-7; there is no confident call for the D gene. Sequencing used peripheral blood mononuclear cells (PBMCs), obtained when the disease was refractory, from a patient treated with antithyroid drugs. The receptor was derived from a female donor with Graves disease. The CDR3 region has the sequence CASSYDYEQYF. The DNA reads as follows: TGTGCCAGCAGTTACGATTACGAGCAGTACTTC.